Detailed here is one T cell receptor beta chain. The junction departs from germline at one end; a sequencing error may be responsible. Germline V gene lookup returns CDR1 MNHEY and CDR2 SVGAGI. This CDR3 region has 14 residues. The data are from a study of control samples from healthy donors and cancer patients. Repertoires were generated with immunoSEQ multiplex PCR, while TCRdb's copy carries only in-frame clones and drops some. The sample has about 120,000 clones; roughly nine tenths are singletons. The gene calls are TRBV6-5 and TRBJ1-1; D possibly corresponds to TRBD1 (5 bases). The source material was PBMCs. The source is a woman aged 45-60 years with colorectal cancer. The CDR3 region is CASSRIGTDFSVIF. For the CDR3, the DNA is TGTGCCAGCAGCCGTATCGGGACGGACTTCTCGGTTATCTTT.